One sample yielded the 19 T cell receptor beta chains listed below, sequenced in a study of T-cell reconstitution after alpha-beta-depleted transplantation in children. It was with unique molecular identifiers that the TCRbeta library was prepared. In TCRdb, the PCR reads were re-called with MiXCR into one record per CDR3 protein. The sample records some 200,000 distinct CDR3 sequences, roughly 8.1% being singletons. This material consisted of PBMCs, mostly from graft donor cells, taken 360 days after TCRalphabeta/CD19-depleted stem cell transplant. These receptors all stem from a male patient aged 2-9 years who had a stem cell transplant for acute myeloid leukemia, so the T cells may come from the graft donor.

This clonotype was detected ten times or more. DNA of the CDR3: TGCGCCAGCAGCCAAGCTCCGAGCGGATCGGTTTCGGGCAATGAGCAGTTCTTC. This translates into CASSQAPSGSVSGNEQFF. This chain connects TRBV4-3 to TRBJ2-1, with a possible D match to TRBD2 (5 bases). Germline CDR1 is LGHNA and CDR2 is YSLEER. This CDR3 contains 18 residues. V lost 1 base to trimming and J lost 6 bases, with 22 bases between them.

CDR3 sequence (DNA): TGTGCCAGCAGCGCCCATAGGGGGGCGCACATTCAGTACTTC. Residues: CASSAHRGAHIQYF. The genes are TRBV7-8 and TRBJ2-4; D assignment may be TRBD1 or TRBD2 (6 bases each). Germline CDR1 is SGHVS and CDR2 is FQNEAQ. This CDR3 contains 14 residues. V was pared by 5 bases and J by 8 bases, with 16 bases between. Looking up the rest from reference TRBV7-8 and TRBJ2-4 gives the full variable domain: GAGVSQSPRYKVAKRGQDVALRCDPISGHVSLFWYQQALGQGPEFLTYFQNEAQLDKSGLPSDRFFAERPEGSVSTLKIQRTQQEDSAVYLCASSAHRGAHIQYFGAGTRLSVL.

V is TRBV25-1 and J is TRBJ2-3; D remains ambiguous. The V and J ends lost 8 bases and 0 bases respectively, with 9 bases between them. The CDR3 spans 13 residues. Germline V CDR1 and CDR2: MGHDK, SYGVNS. The CDR3: CASAFKSTDTQYF. CDR3 sequence (DNA): TGTGCCAGCGCCTTCAAGAGCACAGATACGCAGTATTTT.

This clonotype was found many times. The chain uses TRBV29-1 and TRBJ2-3; a weak D match, TRBD1 (6 bases). The CDR3 loop spans 12 amino acids. Trimming left V 7 bases short and J 5 bases short, with 13 bases between. Germline CDR1 is SQVTM and CDR2 is ANQGSEA. The chain's CDR3 is CSAYRAEDTQYF. The DNA of the CDR3 is TGCAGCGCTTACAGGGCCGAAGATACGCAGTATTTT.

In its sample, this clonotype was seen a few times. The V call is TRBV29-1, the J call TRBJ2-3; TRBD2 agrees at 8 bases. The junction had 6 bases not matched to a gene; V was cut back by 2 bases and J by 2 bases. Per the germline V gene, CDR1 is SQVTM and CDR2 is ANQGSEA. The CDR3 spans 15 residues. The CDR3, as DNA: TGCAGCGTTGAATCGGCGGGAGGCCACACAGATACGCAGTATTTT. Encoded protein: CSVESAGGHTDTQYF.

This clonotype was detected ten times or more. This chain uses TRBV24-1 with TRBJ2-2, with TRBD2 matching over 8 bases. Germline CDR1 reads KGHDR; CDR2 reads SFDVKD. J gave up 7 bases and V 6 bases, and 6 bases lay outside the gene matches. The CDR3 extends over 14 amino acids. CDR3 residues: CATSSGRVGGELFF. DNA for the CDR3: TGTGCCACCAGTTCCGGGAGGGTAGGCGGGGAGCTGTTTTTT.

J is TRBJ2-2 and V is TRBV29-1; 8 nucleotides match TRBD2. Trimming cost V 1 base and J 2 bases; bases outside gene matches: 15. The V gene's germline CDR1 is SQVTM and CDR2 ANQGSEA. There are 19 residues in the CDR3. The CDR3 loop reads CSVEGRWEPGLGNTGELFF. As DNA, the CDR3 is TGCAGCGTTGAAGGAAGGTGGGAACCGGGACTAGGTAACACCGGGGAGCTGTTTTTT.

This clonotype was seen ten or more times. V gene TRBV12-3 or TRBV12-4 combines with J gene TRBJ2-5; no clear D gene. CDR3 size: 13 residues. With 3 bases removed from V and 5 bases from J, the gap between germline ends came to 10 bases. CDR3 amino acids: CASSFPNSETQYF. The CDR3, as DNA: TGTGCCAGCAGTTTTCCGAATTCCGAGACCCAGTACTTC.

The V gene is TRBV5-6, the J gene TRBJ2-7; tentative D call: TRBD2 (6 bases). Germline CDR1 is SGHDT and CDR2 is YYEEEE. V gave up 2 bases and J gave up 2 bases, with 17 bases separating them. The CDR3 contains 16 residues. CDR3 sequence (DNA): TGTGCCAGCAGCTTCGATTACGGGAGATCTCCCTACGAGCAGTACTTC. Its translation is CASSFDYGRSPYEQYF.

This clonotype was found a few times. At one of its ends the junction is not consistent with the germline gene, which may arise from a read error. The rearrangement joins TRBV7-7 to TRBJ2-1; 13 nucleotides agree with TRBD2. Germline V gives CDR1 SSHAT, CDR2 FNYEAQ (reference sequence). This CDR3 contains 15 residues. DNA of the CDR3: TGTGCTAGCAGCTTAGGACTAGCGGGAGCTGGTGAGCAGTTCTTC. Protein: CASSLGLAGAGEQFF.

This clonotype has at least ten counts. This chain links TRBV5-1 with TRBJ1-5; D remains ambiguous. Trimming pared 4 bases from V and 9 bases from J, leaving 20 bases between. Looked up from germline, CDR1 is SGHRS and CDR2 is YFSETQ. The CDR3 has 15 residues. The CDR3 coding sequence is TGCGCCAGCAGCCTCGACCCGGACGGAACGCCGCCCCAGCATTTT. This encodes CASSLDPDGTPPQHF. Filled out from reference TRBV5-1 and TRBJ1-5, the complete variable domain reads KAGVTQTPRYLIKTRGQQVTLSCSPISGHRSVSWYQQTPGQGLQFLFEYFSETQRNKGNFPGRFSGRQFSNSRSEMNVSTLELGDSALYLCASSLDPDGTPPQHFGDGTRLSIL.

The table lists this clonotype with many counts. The chain carries TRBV10-2 and TRBJ1-2; D unclear. Trimming removed 3 bases at V and 2 bases at J, with 7 bases between. The germline CDR1 and CDR2 sequences are WSHSY and SAAADI. This CDR3 is 13 amino acids long. CDR3 DNA: TGCGCCAGCAGTGACACGGGAAACTATGGCTACACCTTC. It is translated as CASSDTGNYGYTF.

This clonotype was observed a handful of times. This chain connects TRBV7-2 to TRBJ2-1, with D possibly matching TRBD1 (5 bases). Germline V gives CDR1 SGHTA, CDR2 FQGNSA. With 2 bases removed from V and 4 bases from J, the gap between germline ends came to 9 bases. This CDR3 is 14 amino acids long. CDR3 protein: CASSLRQIYNEQFF. The CDR3 nucleotides read TGTGCCAGCAGCTTACGACAGATATACAATGAGCAGTTCTTC.

This clonotype was recorded many times. The V and J genes are TRBV12-3 or TRBV12-4 and TRBJ1-2; 7 bases fit TRBD1. With V trimmed by 2 bases and J by 3 bases, 9 bases remained unmatched. CDR3 length: 16 amino acids. The CDR3 spells CASSLFLGGWDYGYTF. The CDR3 nucleotides read TGTGCCAGCAGTTTATTTTTAGGGGGCTGGGACTATGGCTACACCTTC.

This clonotype was detected many times. The rearrangement joins TRBV4-1 to TRBJ2-1; TRBD1 aligns across 11 bases. With V trimmed by 4 bases and J by 5 bases, 10 bases remained unmatched. The CDR3 extends over 17 amino acids. Germline values: CDR1 MGHRA, CDR2 YSYEKL. The CDR3 region has the DNA TGCGCCAGCAGCCTGTTTTGGACAGGGGGCCACCACAATGAGCAGTTCTTC. Its translation is CASSLFWTGGHHNEQFF.

This clonotype has ten or more counts. The chain combines TRBV12-3 or TRBV12-4 with TRBJ1-1; D ambiguous. CDR3 size: 10 residues. With 3 bases removed from V and 13 bases from J, the gap between germline ends came to 9 bases. Here the CDR3 DNA reads TGTGCCAGCAGTTTGGGTCCGGGTTTCTTT. It specifies CASSLGPGFF.

This clonotype was seen a handful of times. The chain recombines TRBV29-1 with TRBJ2-2; the match to TRBD1 covers 10 bases. Germline loops: CDR1 SQVTM, CDR2 ANQGSEA. V gave up 7 bases and J gave up 2 bases; unmatched junction bases: 7. This CDR3 region has 15 residues. In DNA, the CDR3 is TGCAGCGAAACGACAGGGGGCGGAAACACCGGGGAGCTGTTTTTT. Translated, it gives CSETTGGGNTGELFF.

In its sample, this clonotype was seen a few times. The chain is built from TRBV12-3 or TRBV12-4 and TRBJ1-4; no firm D call. V lost 6 bases to trimming and J lost 8 bases, with 19 bases between them. The CDR3 extends over 15 amino acids. The DNA for the CDR3 is TGTGCCAGCAGGGGTTTAAGGACCCCGGAGGAAAAACTGTTTTTT. This gives the protein CASRGLRTPEEKLFF.

This clonotype was counted at least ten times. CDR3 nucleotides: TGCGCCAGCACGCGACAGGGAAGGGCTCCAGATACGCAGTATTTT. This encodes CASTRQGRAPDTQYF. The chain recombines TRBV4-1 with TRBJ2-3, with 7 bases that match TRBD1. Trimming cost V 7 bases and J 4 bases; bases outside gene matches: 11. The CDR3 extends over 15 amino acids. The germline V gene has CDR1 MGHRA and CDR2 YSYEKL.